The clone carrying this T cell receptor beta chain has only a few counts. Its antigen is not known. Germline CDR1 and CDR2: KGHSH and LQKENI. The ends lost 3 bases at V and 1 base at J; junction bases unmatched: 4. This CDR3 has 16 amino acids. The record originates from a study of vaccination and CD4 T cells after COVID-19. Study in general: Cells received overlapping spike peptides from SARS-CoV-2, HCoV-NL63, HCoV-OC43 and HCoV-229E as stimulation.

Regarding treatment: approximately nine-day PBMC culture with coronavirus spike peptide pools or control peptides (ViraFEST assay). The Oncomine TCR Beta short-read assay generated sequence data from the DNA of cultured CD4+ T cells. TCRdb fed the PCR reads into MiXCR, producing one record per CDR3 protein. Of approximately 3,500 distinct CDR3 sequences in the sample, 17% are singletons; the top ten hold more than 20%. The sequenced material came from CD4+ T cells from blood, cultured in vitro. The source of this sequence is a human donor who had recovered from COVID-19. The chain uses TRBV18 and TRBJ2-2; 8 bases map to TRBD1. The CDR3 loop reads CASSPQGAKNTGELFF. CDR3 nucleotides: TGTGCCAGCTCACCGCAGGGGGCTAAGAACACCGGGGAGCTGTTTTTT.